This TCR beta chain was identified in a study of T cells in Graves' hyperthyroidism and ophthalmopathy. This clonotype was found many times. Amplification of TCR beta CDR3 regions was performed using RNA transcripts as template. In the first-round RT-PCR of the TCR CDR3, the HTBI primer set was used. In TCRdb, the multiplex PCR reads were re-called with MiXCR into one record per CDR3 protein. This sample carries some 500,000 distinct CDR3 sequences, approximately 15% of them seen once, and the ten largest clones take about 17%. The ends were cut back, 1 base at V and 7 bases at J, with 7 bases in the middle. The CDR3 extends over 12 amino acids.

The sequence came from a woman aged 18-30 years with Graves' hyperthyroidism. This chain joins TRBV12-3 or TRBV12-4 and TRBJ1-2; D is ambiguous. Sequencing was done on a sample of blood. The CDR3 bases are TGTGCCAGCAGTTTAGTGAGAAGTGGCTACACCTTC. The encoded protein is CASSLVRSGYTF.